The T cell receptor beta chain under discussion was sequenced for a study of T cells expressing NK-cell markers. TCR beta libraries carry UMIs added by 5'RACE template switching. TCRdb reprocessed the 5' RACE reads; each CDR3 protein has one entry and no DNA is given. Recorded for this sample: some 410,000 distinct CDR3 sequences. The CDR3 is 15 residues long. From germline, CDR1 is ENHRY and CDR2 SYGVKD. The receptor was derived from a woman between 18 and 69 years old in good health. The gene calls are TRBV10-3 and TRBJ2-3; absent DNA, TCRdb's TRBD2 call cannot be checked. The sample taken for sequencing was blood T cells: a sorted CD56 or NKG2C T cell subset, CD4+ or CD8+ T cells, or bulk PBMC T cells (not recorded which). CDR3: CAISGRGAPADTQYF.